This record covers a single TCR beta chain. Controls were age- and sex-matched healthy donors. This sample stems from a study of CD8 T cells in Susac syndrome. The CDR3 extends over 16 amino acids. The V segment lost 1 base and the J segment 4 bases; nucleotides outside the gene matches: 6. Per germline, CDR1 LGHNA and CDR2 YNFKEQ. Reverse transcription of 0.5 to 1 ug RNA was performed with random hexamers. Amplification of TCR beta CDR3 spanned 54 Vbeta and 13 Jbeta via immunoSEQ multiplex PCR. TCRdb re-analysed the immunoSEQ multiplex PCR reads in MiXCR, keeping a single row per CDR3 protein. Seen here are approximately 170,000 distinct CDR3 sequences, about 91% observed once, and the top ten hold around 0.087%.

This clonotype was sampled from a human donor in good health. V gene TRBV4-2 combines with J gene TRBJ2-3; 9 nucleotides match TRBD2. The sequenced material came from CD4+ T cells from PBMCs. The DNA of the CDR3 is TGTGCCAGCAGCCAAGGGACTAGCGCACTTTCAGATACGCAGTATTTT. It codes for CASSQGTSALSDTQYF.